This paragraph reports one T cell receptor (beta chain). Its antigen remains unknown. The sample comes from a study of T cell responses to AZD1222 COVID-19 vaccine. Across the study: Second doses were pooled across both intervals (about 4 or about 12 weeks). General observations from the study: In a largely white British group with more females than males, clonal diversity was possibly underestimated.

Profiling relied on immunoSEQ multiplex PCR, and the TCRdb table lists in-frame clones only, not all of them. The table has about 170,000 clones, roughly 92% seen once. The germline CDR1 and CDR2 sequences are SGHAT and FQDESV (reference sequence). The CDR3 is made up of 14 amino acids. With 6 bases clipped from V and 3 bases from J, the junction kept 7 bases outside the gene matches. The source was peripheral blood, collected on day 0 of AZD1222 vaccination. The genes are TRBV11-1 and TRBJ2-5, with 7 bases lining up with TRBD1. This clonotype originated in an adult in good health. CDR3 residues: CASSGTEGEETQYF. CDR3 DNA sequence: TGTGCCAGCAGTGGGACAGAGGGAGAAGAGACCCAGTACTTC.